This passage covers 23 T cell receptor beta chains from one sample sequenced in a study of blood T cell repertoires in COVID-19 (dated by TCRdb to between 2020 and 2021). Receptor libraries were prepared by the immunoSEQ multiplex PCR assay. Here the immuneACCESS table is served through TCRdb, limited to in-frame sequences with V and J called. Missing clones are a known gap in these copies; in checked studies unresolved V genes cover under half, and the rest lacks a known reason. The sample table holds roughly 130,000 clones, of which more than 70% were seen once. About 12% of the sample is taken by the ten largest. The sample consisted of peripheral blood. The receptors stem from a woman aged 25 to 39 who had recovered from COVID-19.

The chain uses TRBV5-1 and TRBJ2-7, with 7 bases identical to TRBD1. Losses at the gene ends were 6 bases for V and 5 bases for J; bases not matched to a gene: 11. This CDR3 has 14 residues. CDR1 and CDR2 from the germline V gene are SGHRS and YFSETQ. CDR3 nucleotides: TGCGCCAGCACCCCTAGAGGGGGCAAGCACGAGCAGTACTTC. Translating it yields CASTPRGGKHEQYF.

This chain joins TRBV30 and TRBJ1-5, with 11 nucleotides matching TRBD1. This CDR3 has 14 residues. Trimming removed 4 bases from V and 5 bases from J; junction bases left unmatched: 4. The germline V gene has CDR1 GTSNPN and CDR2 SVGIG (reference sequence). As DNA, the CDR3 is TGTGCCTGGAAGGGGACAGGGGGACATCAGCCCCAGCATTTT. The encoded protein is CAWKGTGGHQPQHF.

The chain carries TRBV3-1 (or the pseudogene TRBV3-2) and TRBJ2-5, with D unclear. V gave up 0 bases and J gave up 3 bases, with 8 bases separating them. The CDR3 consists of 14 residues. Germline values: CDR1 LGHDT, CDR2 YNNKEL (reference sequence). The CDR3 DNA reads TGTGCCAGCAGCCAAGATGCTTCAGAAGAGACCCAGTACTTC. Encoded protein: CASSQDASEETQYF.

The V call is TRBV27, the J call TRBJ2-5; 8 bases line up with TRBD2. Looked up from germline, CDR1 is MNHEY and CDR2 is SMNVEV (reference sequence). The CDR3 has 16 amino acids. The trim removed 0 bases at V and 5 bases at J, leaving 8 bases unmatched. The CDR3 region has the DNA TGTGCCAGCAGTTTATCGATCCCGGGGGGGGGTGAGACCCAGTACTTC. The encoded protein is CASSLSIPGGGETQYF.

The CDR3 DNA is TGTGCCAGCAGTTACAGCGACTCCTACAATGAGCAGTTCTTC. Protein product: CASSYSDSYNEQFF. The chain links TRBV6-5 to TRBJ2-1; D gene unclear. Trimming took off 2 bases at V and 0 bases at J, with 5 bases between the two ends. The CDR3 has 14 residues. Germline loops: CDR1 MNHEY, CDR2 SVGAGI.

The CDR3 loop is CASSLGSWGLDGEQFF. CDR3 sequence (DNA): TGTGCCAGCAGCTTAGGAAGTTGGGGACTAGACGGTGAGCAGTTCTTC. This chain connects TRBV7-6 to TRBJ2-1, with TRBD2 matching 8 bases. Looked up from germline, CDR1 is SGHVS and CDR2 is FNYEAQ. CDR3 size: 16 residues. V lost 1 base to trimming and J lost 9 bases; unmatched junction nucleotides: 11.

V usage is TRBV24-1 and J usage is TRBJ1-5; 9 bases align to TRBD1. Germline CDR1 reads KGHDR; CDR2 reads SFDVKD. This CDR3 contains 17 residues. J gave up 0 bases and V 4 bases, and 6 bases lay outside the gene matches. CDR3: CATSDLTGGNSNQPQHF. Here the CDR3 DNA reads TGTGCCACCAGTGACCTTACAGGGGGCAATAGCAATCAGCCCCAGCATTTT.

CDR3 sequence reads: CASRGAGVEETQYF. The CDR3 coding sequence is TGTGCCAGCAGAGGAGCGGGAGTGGAAGAGACCCAGTACTTC. The genes are TRBV6-6 and TRBJ2-5, with 8 bases aligning to TRBD2. Germline V gene data show CDR1 as MNHNY and CDR2 as SVGAGI (reference sequence). The CDR3 has 14 amino acids. J lost 3 bases, V lost 6 bases, and 6 bases had no gene match.

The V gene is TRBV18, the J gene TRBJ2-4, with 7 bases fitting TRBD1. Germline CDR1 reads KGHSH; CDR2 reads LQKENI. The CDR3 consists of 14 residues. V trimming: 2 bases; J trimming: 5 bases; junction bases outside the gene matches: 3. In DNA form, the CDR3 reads TGTGCCAGCTCACCAGACAGGGCGGAAAACATTCAGTACTTC. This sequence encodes CASSPDRAENIQYF.

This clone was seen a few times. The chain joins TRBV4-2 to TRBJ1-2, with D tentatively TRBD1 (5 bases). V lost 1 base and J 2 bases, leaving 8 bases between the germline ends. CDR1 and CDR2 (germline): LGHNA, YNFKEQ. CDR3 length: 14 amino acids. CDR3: CASSQAGANYGYTF. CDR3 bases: TGTGCCAGCAGCCAAGCTGGGGCAAACTATGGCTACACCTTC.

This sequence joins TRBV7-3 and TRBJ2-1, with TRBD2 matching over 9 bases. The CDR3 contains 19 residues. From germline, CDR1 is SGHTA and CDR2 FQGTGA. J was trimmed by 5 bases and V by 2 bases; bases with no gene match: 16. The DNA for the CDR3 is TGTGCCAGCAGCTTAGAGGTTGGGGAGCGGGAGGTGGGTGACAATGAGCAGTTCTTC. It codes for CASSLEVGEREVGDNEQFF.

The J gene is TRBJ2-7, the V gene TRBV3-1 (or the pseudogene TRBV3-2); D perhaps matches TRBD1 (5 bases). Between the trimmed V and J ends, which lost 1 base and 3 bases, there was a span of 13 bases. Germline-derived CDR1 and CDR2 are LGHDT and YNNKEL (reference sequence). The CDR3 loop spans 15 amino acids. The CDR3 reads CASSQGPGAHYEQYF. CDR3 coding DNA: TGTGCCAGCAGCCAAGGCCCTGGGGCCCACTACGAGCAGTACTTC.

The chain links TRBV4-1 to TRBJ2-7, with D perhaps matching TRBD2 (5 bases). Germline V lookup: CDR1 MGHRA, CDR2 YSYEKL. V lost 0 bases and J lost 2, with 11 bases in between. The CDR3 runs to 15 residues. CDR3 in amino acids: CASSQDAGPPYEQYF. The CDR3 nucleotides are TGCGCCAGCAGCCAAGACGCGGGCCCCCCCTACGAGCAGTACTTC.

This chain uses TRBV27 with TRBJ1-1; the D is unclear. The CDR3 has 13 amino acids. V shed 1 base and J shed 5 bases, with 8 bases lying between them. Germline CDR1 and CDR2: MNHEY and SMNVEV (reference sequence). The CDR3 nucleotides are TGTGCCAGCAGTTTATTAGCATCGACTGAAGCTTTCTTT. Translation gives CASSLLASTEAFF.

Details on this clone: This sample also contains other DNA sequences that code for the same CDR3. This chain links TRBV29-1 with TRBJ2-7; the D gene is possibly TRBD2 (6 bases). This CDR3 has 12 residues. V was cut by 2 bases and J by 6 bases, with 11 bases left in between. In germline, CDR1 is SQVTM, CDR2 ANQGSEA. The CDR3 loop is CSVESAGSEQYF. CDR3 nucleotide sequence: TGCAGCGTTGAATCAGCGGGTAGCGAGCAGTACTTC.

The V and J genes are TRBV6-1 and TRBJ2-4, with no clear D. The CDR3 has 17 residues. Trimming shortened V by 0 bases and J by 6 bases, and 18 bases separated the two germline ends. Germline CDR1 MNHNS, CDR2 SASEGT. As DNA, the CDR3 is TGTGCCAGCAGTGAAGCGCTATTTCCCTATTCCGGAAACATTCAGTACTTC. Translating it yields CASSEALFPYSGNIQYF.

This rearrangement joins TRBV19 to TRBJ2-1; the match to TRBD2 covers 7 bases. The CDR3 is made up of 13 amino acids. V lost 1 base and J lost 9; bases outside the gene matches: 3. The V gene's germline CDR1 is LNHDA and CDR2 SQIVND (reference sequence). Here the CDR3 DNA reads TGTGCCAGTAGTATAGCGGGGGGAAGTGAGCAGTTCTTC. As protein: CASSIAGGSEQFF.

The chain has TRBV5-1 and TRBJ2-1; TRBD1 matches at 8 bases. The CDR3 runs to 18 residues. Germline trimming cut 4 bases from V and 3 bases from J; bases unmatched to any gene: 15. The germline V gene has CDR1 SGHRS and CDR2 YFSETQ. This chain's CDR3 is CASSPGTGVASFYNEQFF. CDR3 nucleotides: TGCGCCAGCAGCCCGGGGACAGGAGTGGCGAGTTTCTACAATGAGCAGTTCTTC.

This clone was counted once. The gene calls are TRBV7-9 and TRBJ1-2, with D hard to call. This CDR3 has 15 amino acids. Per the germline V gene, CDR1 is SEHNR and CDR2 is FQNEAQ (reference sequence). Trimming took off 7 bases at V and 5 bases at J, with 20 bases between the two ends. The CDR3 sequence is CASTYSGSGGYGYTF. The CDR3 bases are TGTGCCAGCACCTACTCGGGATCCGGAGGGTATGGCTACACCTTC.

The CDR3 sequence: CASSQTYRGIDYGYTF. CDR3 nucleotides: TGTGCCAGCAGCCAGACCTACAGGGGCATAGACTATGGCTACACCTTC. The J gene is TRBJ1-2, the V gene TRBV7-6, with 7 positions matching TRBD1. CDR1 and CDR2 (germline): SGHVS, FNYEAQ. Trimming removed 5 bases from V and 3 bases from J; junction bases left unmatched: 12. This CDR3 has 16 amino acids. The whole variable domain, filled in from reference TRBV7-6 and TRBJ1-2, reads GAGVSQSPRYKVTKRGQDVALRCDPISGHVSLYWYRQALGQGPEFLTYFNYEAQQDKSGLPNDRFSAERPEGSISTLTIQRTEQRDSAMYRCASSQTYRGIDYGYTFGSGTRLTVV.

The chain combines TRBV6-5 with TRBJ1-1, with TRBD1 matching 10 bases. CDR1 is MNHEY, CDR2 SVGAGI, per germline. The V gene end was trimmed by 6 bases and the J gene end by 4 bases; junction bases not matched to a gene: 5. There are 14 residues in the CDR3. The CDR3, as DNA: TGTGCCAGCAGGAGGGGACAGGGGTTCACTGAAGCTTTCTTT. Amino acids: CASRRGQGFTEAFF.

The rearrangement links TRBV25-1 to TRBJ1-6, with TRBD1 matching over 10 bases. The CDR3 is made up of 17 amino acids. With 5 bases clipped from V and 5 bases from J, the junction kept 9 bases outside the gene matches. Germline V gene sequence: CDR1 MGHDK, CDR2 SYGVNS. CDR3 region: CASSTGTGELHNSPLHF. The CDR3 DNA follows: TGTGCCAGCAGTACCGGGACAGGGGAACTTCATAATTCACCCCTCCACTTT.

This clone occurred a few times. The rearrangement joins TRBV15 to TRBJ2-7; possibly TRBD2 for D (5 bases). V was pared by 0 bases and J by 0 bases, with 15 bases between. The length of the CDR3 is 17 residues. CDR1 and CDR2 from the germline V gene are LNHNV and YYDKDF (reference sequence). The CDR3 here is CATSRDGERLFSYEQYF. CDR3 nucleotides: TGTGCCACCAGCAGAGATGGGGAGCGCCTATTCTCCTACGAGCAGTACTTC.